This T cell receptor beta chain was obtained from a study of shared clonotypes between healthy human individuals. Overall study results and limits: Sampling was confined to blood; repertoires within tissues likely differ.

Genomic DNA from each subset was divided evenly over several immunoSEQ plates. The table came from immunoSEQ multiplex PCR; TCRdb's copy has only in-frame clones and leaves some out. Of 1 million to 1.3 million clones listed, approximately 80% are singletons. CDR3 length: 12 residues. Trimming pared 0 bases from V and 7 bases from J, leaving 6 bases between. CDR1 SGHDN and CDR2 FVKESK come from the germline V gene. On this clone: What it binds is not known.

The receptor was isolated from a man aged 18-30 years in good health. Some clones in this sample may be carry-over from other donors' samples. The chain uses TRBV14 and TRBJ1-1; D call uncertain. Sequencing was performed on memory CD4+ T cells from PBMCs. The subset: CD45RA-negative fraction. The DNA of the CDR3 is TGTGCCAGCAGCCAAGATTCTGTTGAAGCTTTCTTT. This translates into CASSQDSVEAFF.